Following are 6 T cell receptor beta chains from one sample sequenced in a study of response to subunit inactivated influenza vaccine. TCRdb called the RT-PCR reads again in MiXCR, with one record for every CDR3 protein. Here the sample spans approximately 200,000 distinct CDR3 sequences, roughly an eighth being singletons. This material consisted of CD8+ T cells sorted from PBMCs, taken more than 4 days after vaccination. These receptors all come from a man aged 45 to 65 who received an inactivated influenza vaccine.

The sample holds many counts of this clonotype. CDR3 sequence: CASGLEGGLNTEAFF. Written as DNA, the CDR3 is TGTGCTAGTGGTTTGGAGGGGGGACTGAACACTGAAGCTTTCTTT. The chain recombines TRBV12-5 with TRBJ1-1; a possible D gene is TRBD1 (6 bases). V was pared by 1 base and J by 0 bases, with 9 bases between. Germline values: CDR1 LGHNT, CDR2 FRNRAP. There are 15 residues in the CDR3.

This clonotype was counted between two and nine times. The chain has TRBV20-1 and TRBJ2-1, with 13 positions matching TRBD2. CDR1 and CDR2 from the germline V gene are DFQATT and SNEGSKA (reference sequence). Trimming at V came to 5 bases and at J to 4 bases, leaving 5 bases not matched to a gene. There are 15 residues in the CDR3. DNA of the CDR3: TGCAGTGCTTTACTAGCGGGAGGGGAATACAATGAGCAGTTCTTC. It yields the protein CSALLAGGEYNEQFF.

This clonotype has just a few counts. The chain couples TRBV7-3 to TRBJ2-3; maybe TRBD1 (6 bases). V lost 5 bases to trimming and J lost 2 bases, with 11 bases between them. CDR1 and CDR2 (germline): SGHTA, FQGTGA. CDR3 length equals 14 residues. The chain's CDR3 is CASSARDNTDTQYF. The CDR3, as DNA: TGTGCCAGCAGCGCCCGGGACAACACAGATACGCAGTATTTT.

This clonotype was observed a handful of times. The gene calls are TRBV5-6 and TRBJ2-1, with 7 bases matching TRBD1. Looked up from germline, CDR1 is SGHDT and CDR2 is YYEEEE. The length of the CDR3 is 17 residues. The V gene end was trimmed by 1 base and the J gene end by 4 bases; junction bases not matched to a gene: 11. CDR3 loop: CASSLWIGTDPYNEQFF. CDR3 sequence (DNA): TGTGCCAGCAGCTTGTGGATAGGGACAGACCCTTACAATGAGCAGTTCTTC.

This CDR3 is CATIPGLDVYEQFF. As DNA, the CDR3 is TGTGCCACCATACCGGGACTAGATGTCTACGAGCAGTTCTTC. This chain uses TRBV10-3 with TRBJ2-7, with 8 bases lining up with TRBD2. Gene TRBJ2-1 matches the end of the DNA better, so the J call may be wrong. The CDR3 loop spans 14 amino acids. From germline, CDR1 is ENHRY and CDR2 SYGVKD.

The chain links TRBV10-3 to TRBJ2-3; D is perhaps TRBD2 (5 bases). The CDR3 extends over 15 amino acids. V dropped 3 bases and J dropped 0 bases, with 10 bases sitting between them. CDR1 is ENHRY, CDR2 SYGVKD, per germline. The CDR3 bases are TGTGCCATCAGTGAAGGCGGGTCTAGCACAGATACGCAGTATTTT. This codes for CAISEGGSSTDTQYF.